The clone carrying this T cell receptor (beta chain) was recorded once. The data were taken from a study of blood T cell repertoires in COVID-19. Whole-study context: Material from acute and convalescent COVID-19 was sourced from the United States, Italy and Spain. T cells, B-cell-depleted T cells, or PBMCs supplied cDNA or gDNA.

Measured with immunoSEQ multiplex PCR; TCRdb has only the in-frame clones, and not every one. Of fewer than 300,000 clones detected, approximately 81% appear once; the ten largest clones hold roughly 2.5%. V shed 7 bases and J shed 1 base, with 12 bases lying between them. The CDR3 consists of 14 residues. Germline V CDR1 and CDR2: MDHEN, SYDVKM. Clinical histories supplied by participants themselves formed the basis of cohort assignment. What the recovered Cohort 3 donors had was two negative PCRs, clearance, or symptom resolution. Material: PBMCs or T cells enriched from blood (not recorded which). The receptor was derived from a woman aged 45-60 years who had recovered from COVID-19. The rearrangement joins TRBV28 to TRBJ2-3; possible D gene TRBD1, 6 bases. The DNA for the CDR3 is TGTGCCAGCATAACCAGGGGTGGCACAGATACGCAGTATTTT. This codes for CASITRGGTDTQYF.